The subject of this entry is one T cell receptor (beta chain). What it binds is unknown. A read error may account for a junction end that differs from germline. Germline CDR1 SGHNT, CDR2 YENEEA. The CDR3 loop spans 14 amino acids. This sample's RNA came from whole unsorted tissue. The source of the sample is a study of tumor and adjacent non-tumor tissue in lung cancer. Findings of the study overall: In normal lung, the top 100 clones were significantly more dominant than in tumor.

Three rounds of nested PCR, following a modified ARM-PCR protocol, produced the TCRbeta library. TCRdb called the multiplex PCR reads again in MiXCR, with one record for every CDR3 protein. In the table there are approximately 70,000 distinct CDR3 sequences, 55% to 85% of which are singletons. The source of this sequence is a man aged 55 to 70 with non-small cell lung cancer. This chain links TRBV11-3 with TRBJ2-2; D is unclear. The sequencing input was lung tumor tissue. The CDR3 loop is CVSRLAVKTGELFF. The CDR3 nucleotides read TGTGTCAGCAGATTAGCAGTCAAAACCGGGGAGCTGTTTTTT.